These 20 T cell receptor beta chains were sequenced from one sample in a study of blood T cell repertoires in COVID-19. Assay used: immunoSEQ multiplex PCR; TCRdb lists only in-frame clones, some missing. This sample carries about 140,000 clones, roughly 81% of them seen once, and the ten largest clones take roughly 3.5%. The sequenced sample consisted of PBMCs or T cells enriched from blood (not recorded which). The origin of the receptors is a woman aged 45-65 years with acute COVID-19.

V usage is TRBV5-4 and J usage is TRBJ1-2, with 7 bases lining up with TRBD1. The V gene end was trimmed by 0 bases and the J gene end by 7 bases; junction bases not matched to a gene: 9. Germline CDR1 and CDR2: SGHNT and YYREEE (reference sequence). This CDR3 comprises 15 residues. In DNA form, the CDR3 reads TGTGCCAGCAGCTTGGGGCCAGGGGGTGCGCTTGGCTACACCTTC. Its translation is CASSLGPGGALGYTF.

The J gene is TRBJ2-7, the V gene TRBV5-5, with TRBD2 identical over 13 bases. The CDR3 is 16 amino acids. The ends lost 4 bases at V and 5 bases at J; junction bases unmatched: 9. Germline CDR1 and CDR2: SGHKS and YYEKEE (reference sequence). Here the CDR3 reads CASSIGLAGVKDEQYF. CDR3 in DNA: TGTGCCAGCAGCATCGGACTAGCGGGAGTCAAAGACGAGCAGTACTTC.

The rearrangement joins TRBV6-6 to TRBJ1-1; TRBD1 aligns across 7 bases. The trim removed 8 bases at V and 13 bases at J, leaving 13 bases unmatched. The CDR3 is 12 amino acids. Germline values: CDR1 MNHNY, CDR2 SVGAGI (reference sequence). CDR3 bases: TGTGCCAGCTCGTCAGGGGGTAGTAGCGGTTTCTTT. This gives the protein CASSSGGSSGFF.

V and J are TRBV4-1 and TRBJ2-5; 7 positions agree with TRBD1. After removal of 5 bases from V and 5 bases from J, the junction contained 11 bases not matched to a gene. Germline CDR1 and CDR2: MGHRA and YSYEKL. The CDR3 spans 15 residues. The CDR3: CASSVPSGGLETQYF. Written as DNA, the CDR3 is TGCGCCAGCAGCGTCCCATCAGGGGGTTTGGAGACCCAGTACTTC.

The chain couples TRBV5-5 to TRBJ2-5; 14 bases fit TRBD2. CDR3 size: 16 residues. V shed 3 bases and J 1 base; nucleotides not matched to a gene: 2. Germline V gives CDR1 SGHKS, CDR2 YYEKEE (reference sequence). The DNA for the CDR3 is TGTGCCAGCAGCTCAGGGACTAGCGGGGGCCAAGAGACCCAGTACTTC. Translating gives CASSSGTSGGQETQYF.

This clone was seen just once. The CDR3 spells CASQGARQPQHF. Written as DNA, the CDR3 is TGTGCCAGTCAGGGGGCGAGACAGCCCCAGCATTTT. This chain joins TRBV19 and TRBJ1-5; TRBD1 matches at 8 bases. V lost 8 bases and J lost 7; bases outside the gene matches: 4. The CDR3 is 12 residues long. Germline assignment: CDR1 LNHDA and CDR2 SQIVND (reference sequence).

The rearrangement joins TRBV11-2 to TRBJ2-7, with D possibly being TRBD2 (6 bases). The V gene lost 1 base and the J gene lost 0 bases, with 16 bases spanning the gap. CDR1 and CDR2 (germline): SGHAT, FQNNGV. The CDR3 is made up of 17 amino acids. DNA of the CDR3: TGTGCCAGCAGCTTAGCTGGGGGGACTGGGGGCTCCTACGAGCAGTACTTC. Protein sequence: CASSLAGGTGGSYEQYF.

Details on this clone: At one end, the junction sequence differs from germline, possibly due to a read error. The CDR3 protein is CASSRGDRGRPSPF. CDR3 sequence (DNA): TGTGCCAGCTCCCGTGGCGACAGGGGCCGTCCCTCTCCTTTT. The chain recombines TRBV6-5 with TRBJ1-1, with 8 bases fitting TRBD1. Germline assignment: CDR1 MNHEY and CDR2 SVGAGI. The CDR3 consists of 14 residues.

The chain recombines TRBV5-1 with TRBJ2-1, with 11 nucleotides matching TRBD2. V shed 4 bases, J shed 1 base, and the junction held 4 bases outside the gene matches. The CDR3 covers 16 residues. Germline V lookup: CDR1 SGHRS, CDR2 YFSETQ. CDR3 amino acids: CASSKRTSGSYNEQFF. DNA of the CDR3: TGCGCCAGCAGCAAGAGGACTAGCGGGTCCTACAATGAGCAGTTCTTC. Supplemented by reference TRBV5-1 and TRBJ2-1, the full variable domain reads KAGVTQTPRYLIKTRGQQVTLSCSPISGHRSVSWYQQTPGQGLQFLFEYFSETQRNKGNFPGRFSGRQFSNSRSEMNVSTLELGDSALYLCASSKRTSGSYNEQFFGPGTRLTVL.

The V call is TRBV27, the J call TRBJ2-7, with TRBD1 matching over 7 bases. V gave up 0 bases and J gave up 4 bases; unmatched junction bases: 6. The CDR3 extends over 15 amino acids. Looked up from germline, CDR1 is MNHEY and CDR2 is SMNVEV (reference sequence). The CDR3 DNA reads TGTGCCAGCAGTTTATCCAGGGGGACACCTTACGAGCAGTACTTC. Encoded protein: CASSLSRGTPYEQYF.

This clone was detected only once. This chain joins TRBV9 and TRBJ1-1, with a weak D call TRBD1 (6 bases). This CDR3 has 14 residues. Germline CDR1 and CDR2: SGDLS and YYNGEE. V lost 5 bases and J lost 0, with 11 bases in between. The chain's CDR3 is CASSVDSVNTEAFF. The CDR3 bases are TGTGCCAGCAGTGTGGACAGCGTGAACACTGAAGCTTTCTTT. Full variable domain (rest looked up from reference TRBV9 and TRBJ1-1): DSGVTQTPKHLITATGQRVTLRCSPRSGDLSVYWYQQSLDQGLQFLIQYYNGEERAKGNILERFSAQQFPDLHSELNLSSLELGDSALYFCASSVDSVNTEAFFGQGTRLTVV.

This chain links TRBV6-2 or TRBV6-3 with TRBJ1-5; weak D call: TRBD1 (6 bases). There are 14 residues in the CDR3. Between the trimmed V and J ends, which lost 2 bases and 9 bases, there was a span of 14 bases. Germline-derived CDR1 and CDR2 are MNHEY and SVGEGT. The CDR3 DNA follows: TGTGCCAGCAGTTACGGCAGGGGTCGAGGGCCCCAGCATTTT. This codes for CASSYGRGRGPQHF.

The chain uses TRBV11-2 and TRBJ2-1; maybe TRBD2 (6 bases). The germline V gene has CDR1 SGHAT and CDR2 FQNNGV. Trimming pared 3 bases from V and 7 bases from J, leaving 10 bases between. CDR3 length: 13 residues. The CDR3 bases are TGTGCCAGCAGCTTGGACTACCGAAATGAGCAGTTCTTC. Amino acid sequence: CASSLDYRNEQFF.

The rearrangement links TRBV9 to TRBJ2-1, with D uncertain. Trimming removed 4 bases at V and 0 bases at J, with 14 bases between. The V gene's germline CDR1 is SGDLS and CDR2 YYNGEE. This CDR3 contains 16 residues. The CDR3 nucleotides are TGTGCCAGCAGCTCAGCCCCTAGGCTCTCCTACAATGAGCAGTTCTTC. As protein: CASSSAPRLSYNEQFF.

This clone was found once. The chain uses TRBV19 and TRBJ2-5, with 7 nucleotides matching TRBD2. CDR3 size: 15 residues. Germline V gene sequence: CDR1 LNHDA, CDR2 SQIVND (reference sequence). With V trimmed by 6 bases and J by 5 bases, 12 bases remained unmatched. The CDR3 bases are TGTGCCAGTAGCCCCGGGGACTGGCGGGGGGAGACCCAGTACTTC. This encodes CASSPGDWRGETQYF. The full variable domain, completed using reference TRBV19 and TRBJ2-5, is DGGITQSPKYLFRKEGQNVTLSCEQNLNHDAMYWYRQDPGQGLRLIYYSQIVNDFQKGDIAEGYSVSREKKESFPLTVTSAQKNPTAFYLCASSPGDWRGETQYFGPGTRLLVL.

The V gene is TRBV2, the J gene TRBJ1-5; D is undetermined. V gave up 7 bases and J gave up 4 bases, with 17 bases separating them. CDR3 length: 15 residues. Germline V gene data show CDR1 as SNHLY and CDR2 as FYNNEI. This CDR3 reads CASTSALTENQPQHF. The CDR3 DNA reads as TGTGCCAGCACCTCCGCCCTGACTGAAAATCAGCCCCAGCATTTT.

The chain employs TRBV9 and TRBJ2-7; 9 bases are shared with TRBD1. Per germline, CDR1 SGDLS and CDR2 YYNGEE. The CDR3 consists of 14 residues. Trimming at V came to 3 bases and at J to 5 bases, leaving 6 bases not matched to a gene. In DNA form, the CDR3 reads TGTGCCAGCAGCGAGGGACAGGGTCGAAACGAGCAGTACTTC. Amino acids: CASSEGQGRNEQYF.

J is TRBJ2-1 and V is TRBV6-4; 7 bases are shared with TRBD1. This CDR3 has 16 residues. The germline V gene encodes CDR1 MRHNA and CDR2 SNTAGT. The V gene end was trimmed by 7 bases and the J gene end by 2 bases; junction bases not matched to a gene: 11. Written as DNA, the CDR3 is TGTGCCAGCAAACTTAACCCTGGGACAGCCTACAATGAGCAGTTCTTC. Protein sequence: CASKLNPGTAYNEQFF.

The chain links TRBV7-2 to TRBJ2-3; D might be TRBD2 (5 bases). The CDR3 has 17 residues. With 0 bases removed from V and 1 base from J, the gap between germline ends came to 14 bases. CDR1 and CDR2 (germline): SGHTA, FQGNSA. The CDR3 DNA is TGTGCCAGCAGCTTAGCTCTCGGTGGTAGCGGCACAGATACGCAGTATTTT. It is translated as CASSLALGGSGTDTQYF.

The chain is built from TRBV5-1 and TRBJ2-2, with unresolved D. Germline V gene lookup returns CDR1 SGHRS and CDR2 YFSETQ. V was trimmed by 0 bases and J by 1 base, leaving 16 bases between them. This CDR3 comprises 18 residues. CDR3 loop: CASSLAKLSLKNTGELFF. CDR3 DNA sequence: TGCGCCAGCAGCTTGGCCAAACTGAGTCTAAAGAACACCGGGGAGCTGTTTTTT.